A selection of T cell receptor beta chains follows, all from one sample in a study of regulatory T cells in long-lasting Graves disease. TCRdb called the multiplex PCR reads again in MiXCR, with one record for every CDR3 protein. The data show 350,000 to 450,000 distinct CDR3 sequences, under 15% seen once. This same sample was also part of a study on T cells in Graves' hyperthyroidism and ophthalmopathy.

The sample in question was peripheral blood mononuclear cells (PBMCs), obtained at new diagnosis, from a patient treated with antithyroid drugs. The receptor source for this set is a woman in her twenties or thirties with Graves disease. Both conserved end residues are part of each CDR3. Fields, in order: J gene, V gene, D gene, clone size, CDR3 protein, CDR3 DNA. A D gene is named only where the DNA matches it firmly. Clone sizes are given selectively: once, few, many, or a class where the clone is expanded.

TRBJ2-1	TRBV7-8	TRBD2	NA	CASSFRRLAGENEQFF	TGTGCCAGCAGCTTCCGAAGACTAGCGGGAGAAAATGAGCAGTTCTTC
TRBJ2-7	TRBV12-3/TRBV12-4	NA	many	CASSLGGTEQYF	TGTGCCAGCAGTTTAGGAGGAACCGAGCAGTACTTC
TRBJ1-3	TRBV6-5	NA	NA	CASSYSKITGNTIYF	TGTGCCAGCAGTTACTCGAAGATTACTGGAAACACCATATATTTT
TRBJ2-1	TRBV20-1	TRBD2	many	CSAQDILAGGNEQFF	TGCAGTGCTCAAGACATACTAGCGGGAGGAAATGAGCAGTTCTTC
TRBJ2-3	TRBV28	NA	NA	CASSLQGGADTQYF	TGTGCCAGCAGTTTACAGGGGGGCGCGGATACGCAGTATTTT
TRBJ2-1	TRBV24-1	TRBD2	many	CATSDSAGTVSEQFF	TGTGCCACCAGTGATTCAGCGGGGACCGTTTCTGAGCAGTTCTTC
TRBJ1-1	TRBV30	NA	NA	CAWSVGLGNTEAFF	TGTGCCTGGAGTGTAGGTCTGGGGAACACTGAAGCTTTCTTT
TRBJ2-7	TRBV4-1	TRBD2	NA	CASSRGGLAGGLSYEQYF	TGCGCCAGCAGCCGGGGGGGACTAGCGGGAGGGCTCTCCTACGAGCAGTACTTC
TRBJ1-2	TRBV28	TRBD1	many	CASSADRVNGYTF	TGTGCCAGCAGTGCGGACAGGGTGAATGGCTACACCTTC
TRBJ1-1	TRBV5-6	NA	many	CASSRPGQNTEAFF	TGTGCCAGCAGCCGCCCCGGACAGAACACTGAAGCTTTCTTT
TRBJ2-3	TRBV29-1	NA	few	CSVVEMGTDTQYF	TGCAGCGTTGTAGAAATGGGCACAGATACGCAGTATTTT
TRBJ2-7	TRBV6-2/TRBV6-3	NA	many	CASTFGYEQYF	TGTGCCAGCACTTTTGGGTACGAGCAGTACTTC
TRBJ2-5	TRBV20-1	NA	few	CSVEVWEETQYF	TGCAGTGTTGAGGTTTGGGAAGAGACCCAGTACTTC
TRBJ2-2	TRBV11-3	NA	NA	CASRTSLTGELFF	TGTGCCAGCAGAACTAGCCTTACCGGGGAGCTGTTTTTT
TRBJ2-2	TRBV20-1	NA	NA	CSASDRPNTGELLF	TGCAGTGCTAGCGACAGACCGAACACCGGGGAGCTGCTTTTT
TRBJ2-4	TRBV19	TRBD2	NA	CASSFLTSGKNVQYF	TGTGCCAGTAGTTTCCTGACTAGCGGGAAAAACGTTCAGTACTTC
TRBJ2-2	TRBV4-2	NA	NA	CASSDRPLGLFF	TGTGCCAGCAGCGACAGACCGCTGGGGCTGTTTTTT
TRBJ1-1	TRBV5-1	NA	NA	CASSLTGGGRANTEAFF	TGCGCCAGCAGTCTAACCGGGGGGGGGAGGGCGAACACTGAAGCTTTCTTT
TRBJ2-7	TRBV16	NA	few	CASSPASEQYF	TGTGCCAGCAGCCCCGCCTCCGAGCAGTACTTC
TRBJ1-5	TRBV12-3/TRBV12-4	TRBD1	once	CASSFGDSYQPQHF	TGTGCCAGCAGTTTTGGGGACAGTTATCAGCCCCAGCATTTT
TRBJ1-1	TRBV27	NA	few	CASSLGTVGSAEAFF	TGTGCCAGCAGTTTAGGGACGGTGGGGTCCGCTGAAGCTTTCTTT
TRBJ2-5	TRBV6-1	NA	NA	CASRKRSGEWETQYF	TGTGCCAGCAGAAAGCGGTCGGGGGAGTGGGAGACCCAGTACTTC
TRBJ2-1	TRBV12-3/TRBV12-4	TRBD2	few	CASSLFLRLLAGFNEQFF	TGTGCCAGCAGTTTATTTTTACGTCTTCTAGCGGGCTTCAATGAGCAGTTCTTC
TRBJ2-7	TRBV5-6	TRBD2	many	CASIESGSYEQYF	TGTGCCAGCATCGAGAGCGGGAGCTACGAGCAGTACTTC
TRBJ2-6	TRBV13	TRBD1	many	CASSATGGSGANVLTF	TGTGCCAGCAGCGCGACAGGGGGTTCTGGGGCCAACGTCCTGACTTTC
TRBJ2-7	TRBV20-1	NA	many	CSARPPVGSSYEQYF	TGCAGTGCTAGACCACCGGTGGGTAGCTCCTACGAGCAGTACTTC
TRBJ2-3	TRBV2	NA	many	CASRDRTSTDTQYF	TGTGCCAGCAGGGACAGAACTAGCACAGATACGCAGTATTTT
TRBJ2-1	TRBV27	NA	many	CASSPPGPRNYNEQFF	TGTGCCAGCAGTCCACCGGGGCCGAGAAATTACAATGAGCAGTTCTTC
TRBJ2-5	TRBV11-2	NA	many	CASKSGGGETQYF	TGTGCCAGCAAAAGCGGAGGGGGAGAGACCCAGTACTTC
TRBJ1-1	TRBV5-1	TRBD1	many	CASSPGGATAFF	TGCGCCAGCTCTCCAGGGGGAGCCACAGCTTTCTTT
TRBJ2-3	TRBV18	NA	many	CASSQARGVDTQYF	TGTGCCAGCTCCCAAGCGAGAGGGGTAGATACGCAGTATTTT
TRBJ2-7	TRBV11-2	TRBD1	few	CASSLLGQGINEQYF	TGTGCCAGCAGCTTACTGGGACAGGGGATCAACGAGCAGTACTTC
TRBJ1-3	TRBV7-9	NA	many	CASSSTEDLHSGNTIYF	TGTGCCAGCAGCTCAACTGAGGACTTACACTCTGGAAACACCATATATTTT
TRBJ2-5	TRBV3-1	NA	many	CTSSQETQYF	TGTACCAGCAGTCAAGAGACCCAGTACTTC
TRBJ1-2	TRBV5-1	TRBD1	NA	CASSVSGQDYGYTF	TGCGCCAGCAGCGTATCGGGACAGGACTATGGCTACACCTTC
TRBJ1-1	TRBV5-6	TRBD1	many	CASSLGGTGGWDTEAFF	TGTGCCAGCAGCTTGGGTGGGACAGGGGGCTGGGACACTGAAGCTTTCTTT
TRBJ2-1	TRBV14	NA	many	CASSQDFGLLSYNEQFF	TGTGCCAGCAGCCAAGATTTTGGTCTATTGTCCTACAATGAGCAGTTCTTC
TRBJ1-3	TRBV5-4	NA	few	CASSPTISGNTIYF	TGTGCCAGCAGTCCGACCATTTCTGGAAACACCATATATTTT
TRBJ2-5	TRBV4-1	NA	few	CASSLLGGGETQYF	TGCGCCAGCAGCCTGCTGGGGGGTGGGGAGACCCAGTACTTC
TRBJ2-2	TRBV19	NA	NA	CASLNTGELFF	TGTGCCAGCCTAAACACCGGGGAGCTGTTTTTT
TRBJ2-7	TRBV10-1	NA	NA	CASRDKYEQYF	TGCGCCAGCAGAGACAAGTACGAGCAGTACTTC
TRBJ1-6	TRBV12-3/TRBV12-4	NA	many	CASSFPRSPLHF	TGTGCCAGCAGTTTTCCCCGGTCACCCCTCCACTTT
TRBJ1-5	TRBV6-2/TRBV6-3	NA	many	CASSLNGRYNQPQHF	TGTGCCAGCAGTTTGAATGGACGGTACAATCAGCCCCAGCATTTT
TRBJ1-3	TRBV20-1	TRBD1	NA	CSASDRSSGNTIYF	TGCAGTGCTTCGGACAGGAGCTCTGGAAACACCATATATTTT
TRBJ2-3	TRBV2	NA	NA	CASRETPGGTDTQYF	TGTGCCAGCAGGGAGACTCCGGGGGGCACAGATACGCAGTATTTT
TRBJ2-1	TRBV12-3/TRBV12-4	NA	few	CASGSGFKFF	TGTGCCAGCGGGAGCGGGTTTAAGTTCTTC
TRBJ1-6	TRBV3-1	NA	few	CASSQDAGHWEGSYNSPLHF	TGTGCCAGCAGCCAAGACGCCGGCCACTGGGAAGGCTCCTATAATTCACCCCTCCACTTT
TRBJ2-3	TRBV20-1	NA	many	CSARRAGSTDTQYF	TGCAGTGCTAGACGGGCGGGATCCACAGATACGCAGTATTTT
TRBJ2-7	TRBV13	TRBD1	many	CASSPGTGIYEQYF	TGTGCCAGCTCACCGGGGACAGGGATCTACGAGCAGTACTTC
TRBJ2-1	TRBV14	NA	NA	CASSQDSTSSRTNEQFF	TGTGCCAGCAGCCAAGATAGTACTAGCTCACGAACAAATGAGCAGTTCTTC
TRBJ2-7	TRBV5-1	NA	few	CASSLEASENIPYEQYF	TGCGCCAGCAGCTTGGAGGCTAGCGAGAATATTCCCTACGAGCAGTACTTC
TRBJ1-4	TRBV28	NA	NA	CASSYRVTREKLFF	TGTGCCAGCAGTTATAGAGTTACTCGGGAAAAACTGTTTTTT
TRBJ2-1	TRBV27	NA	many	CASSLLGSINNEQFF	TGTGCCAGCAGTTTACTGGGCAGCATCAACAATGAGCAGTTCTTC
TRBJ1-5	TRBV3-1	NA	many	CASSQGSGSLNQPQHF	TGTGCCAGCAGCCAAGGATCGGGGTCCCTCAATCAGCCCCAGCATTTT